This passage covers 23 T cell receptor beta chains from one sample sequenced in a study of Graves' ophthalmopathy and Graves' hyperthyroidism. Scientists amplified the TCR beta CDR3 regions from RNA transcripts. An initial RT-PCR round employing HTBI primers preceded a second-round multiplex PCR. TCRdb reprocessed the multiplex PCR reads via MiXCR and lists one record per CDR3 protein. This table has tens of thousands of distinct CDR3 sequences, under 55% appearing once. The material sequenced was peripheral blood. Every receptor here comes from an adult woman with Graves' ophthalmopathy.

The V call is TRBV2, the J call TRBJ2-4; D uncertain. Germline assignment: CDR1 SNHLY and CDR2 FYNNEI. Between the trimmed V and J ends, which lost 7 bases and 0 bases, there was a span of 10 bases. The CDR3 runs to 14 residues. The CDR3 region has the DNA TGTGCCAGCATTAGGGATGTAGCCAAAAACATTCAGTACTTC. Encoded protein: CASIRDVAKNIQYF.

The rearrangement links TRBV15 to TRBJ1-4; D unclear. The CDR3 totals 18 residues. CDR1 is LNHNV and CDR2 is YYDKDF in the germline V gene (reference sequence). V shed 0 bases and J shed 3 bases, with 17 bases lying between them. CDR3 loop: CATSRESGYVRSNEKLFF. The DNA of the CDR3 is TGTGCCACCAGCAGAGAGTCGGGTTACGTCAGGTCTAATGAAAAACTGTTTTTT.

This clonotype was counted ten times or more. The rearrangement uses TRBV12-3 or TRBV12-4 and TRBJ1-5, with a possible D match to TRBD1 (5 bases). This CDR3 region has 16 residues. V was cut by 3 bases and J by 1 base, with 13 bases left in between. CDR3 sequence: CASSFGGGRSNQPQHF. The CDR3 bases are TGTGCCAGCAGTTTTGGGGGAGGACGGAGCAATCAGCCCCAGCATTTT.

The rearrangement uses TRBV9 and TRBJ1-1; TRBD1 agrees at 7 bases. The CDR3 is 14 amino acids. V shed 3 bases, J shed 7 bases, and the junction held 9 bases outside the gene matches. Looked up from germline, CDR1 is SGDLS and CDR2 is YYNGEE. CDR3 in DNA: TGTGCCAGCAGCGGCCGGACAGGTAATGATGAAGCTTTCTTT. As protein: CASSGRTGNDEAFF.

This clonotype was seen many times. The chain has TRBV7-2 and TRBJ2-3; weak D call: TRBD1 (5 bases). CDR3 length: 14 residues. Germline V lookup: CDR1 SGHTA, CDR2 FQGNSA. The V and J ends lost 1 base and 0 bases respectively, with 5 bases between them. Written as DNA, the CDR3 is TGTGCCAGCAGCTTAGACAGGAGCACAGATACGCAGTATTTT. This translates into CASSLDRSTDTQYF.

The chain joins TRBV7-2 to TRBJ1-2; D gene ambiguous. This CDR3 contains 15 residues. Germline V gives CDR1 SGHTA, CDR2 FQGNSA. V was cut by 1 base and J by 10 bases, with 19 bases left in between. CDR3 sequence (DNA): TGTGCCAGCAGCTTAGTTACGGGTACGGCCAAGACCTACACCTTC. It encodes CASSLVTGTAKTYTF.

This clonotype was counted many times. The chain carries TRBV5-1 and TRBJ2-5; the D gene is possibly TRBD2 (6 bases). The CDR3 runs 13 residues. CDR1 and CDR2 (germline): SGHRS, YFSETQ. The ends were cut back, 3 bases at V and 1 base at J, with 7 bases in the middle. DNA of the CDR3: TGCGCCAGCAGCTCGGGAGTCCAAGAGACCCAGTACTTC. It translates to CASSSGVQETQYF. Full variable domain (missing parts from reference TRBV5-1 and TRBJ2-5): KAGVTQTPRYLIKTRGQQVTLSCSPISGHRSVSWYQQTPGQGLQFLFEYFSETQRNKGNFPGRFSGRQFSNSRSEMNVSTLELGDSALYLCASSSGVQETQYFGPGTRLLVL.

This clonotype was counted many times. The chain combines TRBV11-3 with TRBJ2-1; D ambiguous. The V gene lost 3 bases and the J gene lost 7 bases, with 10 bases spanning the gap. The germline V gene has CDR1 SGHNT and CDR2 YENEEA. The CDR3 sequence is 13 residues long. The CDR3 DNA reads TGTGCCAGCAGCTTCGGGTCAATGAATGAGCAGTTCTTC. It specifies CASSFGSMNEQFF.

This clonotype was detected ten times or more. The CDR3 sequence is CASRTGTGGRETQYF. For the CDR3, the DNA is TGTGCCAGCAGAACCGGGACAGGGGGACGAGAGACCCAGTACTTC. The V call is TRBV6-1, the J call TRBJ2-5; the match to TRBD1 covers 11 bases. Germline V lookup: CDR1 MNHNS, CDR2 SASEGT. V lost 6 bases and J lost 4; bases outside the gene matches: 7. This CDR3 contains 15 residues.

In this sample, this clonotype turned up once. CDR3 in DNA: TGTGCCAGCCGGGACAGGGGTGGCTACACCTTC. It yields the protein CASRDRGGYTF. The chain carries TRBV7-2 and TRBJ1-2, with TRBD1 matching over 10 bases. After removal of 8 bases from V and 7 bases from J, the junction contained 1 base not matched to a gene. Germline V CDR1 and CDR2: SGHTA, FQGNSA. The CDR3 consists of 11 residues.

The CDR3, as DNA: TGCAGTGCTACAAGGGTAGATACGCAGTATTTT. Protein: CSATRVDTQYF. The gene calls are TRBV20-1 and TRBJ2-3; no definite D call. Trimming pared 4 bases from V and 5 bases from J, leaving 7 bases between. Germline V CDR1 and CDR2: DFQATT, SNEGSKA (reference sequence). The CDR3 has 11 residues.

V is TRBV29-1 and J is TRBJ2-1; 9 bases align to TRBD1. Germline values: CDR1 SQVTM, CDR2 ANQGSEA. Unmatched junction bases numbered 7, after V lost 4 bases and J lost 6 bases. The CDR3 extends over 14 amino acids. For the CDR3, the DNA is TGCAGCGTTGGCCGGGACAGGGATCCCAATGAGCAGTTCTTC. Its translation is CSVGRDRDPNEQFF.

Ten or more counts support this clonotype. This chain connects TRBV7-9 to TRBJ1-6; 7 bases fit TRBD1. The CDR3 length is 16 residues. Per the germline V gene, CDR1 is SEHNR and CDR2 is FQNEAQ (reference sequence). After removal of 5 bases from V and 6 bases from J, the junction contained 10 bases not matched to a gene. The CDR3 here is CASSPFGTVTNSPLHF. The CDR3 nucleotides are TGTGCCAGCAGCCCGTTCGGGACAGTGACTAATTCACCCCTCCACTTT.

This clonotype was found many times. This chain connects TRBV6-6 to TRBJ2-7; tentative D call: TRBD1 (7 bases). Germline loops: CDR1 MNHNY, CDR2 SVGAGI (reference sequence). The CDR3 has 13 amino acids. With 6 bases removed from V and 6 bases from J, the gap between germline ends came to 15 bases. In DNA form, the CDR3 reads TGTGCCAGCAGCGGAGGGGGCGCGGGCGAGCAGTACTTC. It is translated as CASSGGGAGEQYF.

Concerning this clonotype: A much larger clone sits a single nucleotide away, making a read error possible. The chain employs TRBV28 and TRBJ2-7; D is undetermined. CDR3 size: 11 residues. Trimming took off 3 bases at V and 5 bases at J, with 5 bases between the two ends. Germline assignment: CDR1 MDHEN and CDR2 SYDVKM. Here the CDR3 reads CASSFVNEQYF. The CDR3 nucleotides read TGTGCCAGCAGTTTTGTAAACGAGCAGTACTTC.

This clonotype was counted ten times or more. The CDR3 protein is CASSFRSLASSYNEQFF. CDR3 nucleotides: TGTGCCAGCAGTTTCCGATCACTAGCGAGCTCCTACAATGAGCAGTTCTTC. This chain uses TRBV6-5 with TRBJ2-1; 7 nucleotides align to TRBD2. The trim removed 4 bases at V and 0 bases at J, leaving 9 bases unmatched. The CDR3 is 17 residues long. CDR1 and CDR2 (germline): MNHEY, SVGAGI.

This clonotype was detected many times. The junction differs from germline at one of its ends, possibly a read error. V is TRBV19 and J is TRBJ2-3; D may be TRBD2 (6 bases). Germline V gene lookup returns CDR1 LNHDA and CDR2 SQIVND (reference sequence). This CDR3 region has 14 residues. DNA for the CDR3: TGTGCCAGTAGTATCGGGAGTAGCACAGATAGGCAGTATTTT. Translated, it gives CASSIGSSTDRQYF.

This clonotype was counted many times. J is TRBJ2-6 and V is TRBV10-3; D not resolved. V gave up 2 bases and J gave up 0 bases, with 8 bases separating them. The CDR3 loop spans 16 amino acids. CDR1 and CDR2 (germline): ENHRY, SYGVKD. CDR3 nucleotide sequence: TGTGCCATCAGTGAGCGTCGCGGCTCTGGGGCCAACGTCCTGACTTTC. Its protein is CAISERRGSGANVLTF.

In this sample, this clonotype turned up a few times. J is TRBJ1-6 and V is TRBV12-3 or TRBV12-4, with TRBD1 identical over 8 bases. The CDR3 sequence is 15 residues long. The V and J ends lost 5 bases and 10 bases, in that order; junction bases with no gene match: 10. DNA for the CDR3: TGTGCCAGCAGTGGGCAGACAGGGGTAGGATCACCCCTCCACTTT. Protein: CASSGQTGVGSPLHF.

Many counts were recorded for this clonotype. CDR3 residues: CASSSAGGETQYF. As DNA, the CDR3 is TGTGCCAGCAGTTCCGCCGGGGGAGAGACCCAGTACTTC. The chain recombines TRBV6-5 with TRBJ2-5; maybe TRBD2 (6 bases). The V gene's germline CDR1 is MNHEY and CDR2 SVGAGI. The CDR3 has 13 amino acids. Trimming left V 4 bases short and J 4 bases short, with 10 bases between.

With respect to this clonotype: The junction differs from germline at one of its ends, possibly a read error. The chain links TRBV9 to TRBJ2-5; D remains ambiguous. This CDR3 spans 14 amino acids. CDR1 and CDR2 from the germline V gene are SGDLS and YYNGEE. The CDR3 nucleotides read TGTGTCAGCAGCGTAGATGTTCAACAAGAGACCCAGTACTTC. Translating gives CVSSVDVQQETQYF.

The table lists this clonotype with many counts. The CDR3 bases are TGTGCCAGCGGGACCCTCTTCGGGAGCACCTACGAGCAGTACTTC. Its protein product is CASGTLFGSTYEQYF. The chain links TRBV2 to TRBJ2-7; D is possibly TRBD2 (6 bases). Germline V gene lookup returns CDR1 SNHLY and CDR2 FYNNEI. V dropped 8 bases and J dropped 2 bases, with 19 bases sitting between them. The CDR3 is 15 residues long.

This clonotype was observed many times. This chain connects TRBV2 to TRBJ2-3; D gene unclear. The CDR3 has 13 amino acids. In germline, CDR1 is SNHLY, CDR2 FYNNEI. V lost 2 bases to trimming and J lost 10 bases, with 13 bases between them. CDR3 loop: CASSERRIHPQYF. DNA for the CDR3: TGTGCCAGCAGTGAAAGAAGAATACACCCGCAGTATTTT.